This TCR beta chain was sequenced during a study of blood T cell repertoires in COVID-19. In the study overall: The analysed material was cDNA or gDNA that came from T cells, B-cell-depleted T cells, or PBMCs.

Original methodology: The authors estimated nucleated cell counts from reference gene primer amplification. Measured with immunoSEQ multiplex PCR; TCRdb has only the in-frame clones, and not every one. For V, J and clone size, that table is used; D and trimming come from the DNA. Here the sample spans 150,000 to 200,000 clones, 70% to 90% being singletons. This clone was observed a single time. CDR1 and CDR2 from the germline V gene are LNHDA and SQIVND (reference sequence). CDR3 size: 16 residues. V lost 5 bases, J lost 2 bases, and 8 bases stayed unmatched. The rearrangement joins TRBV19 to TRBJ2-7, with TRBD1 matching 11 bases. The sample comprised peripheral blood. The receptor was derived from a young woman with active or convalescent COVID-19. The CDR3 reads CASSQLRDRGTYEQYF. The CDR3 DNA sequence: TGTGCCAGTAGTCAACTCCGGGACAGGGGGACCTACGAGCAGTACTTC. The variable domain in full, with the rest retrieved from reference TRBV19 and TRBJ2-7, is DGGITQSPKYLFRKEGQNVTLSCEQNLNHDAMYWYRQDPGQGLRLIYYSQIVNDFQKGDIAEGYSVSREKKESFPLTVTSAQKNPTAFYLCASSQLRDRGTYEQYFGPGTRLTVT.